Described below is a single T cell receptor (beta chain) sequence and its context. This sample stems from a study of blood T cell repertoires in COVID-19. Study summary: The analysed material was cDNA or gDNA that came from T cells, B-cell-depleted T cells, or PBMCs.

Authors' analysis steps: Reference gene primer amplification in the assay estimated nucleated cell counts. The table came from immunoSEQ multiplex PCR; TCRdb's copy has only in-frame clones and leaves some out. V, J and clone size are those of that table, while D and trimming were read from the DNA. The sample lists a few hundred thousand clones, more than 65% occurring once. This clonotype was obtained from a man aged 50 to 59 who had recovered from COVID-19. Sequencing input: PBMCs or T cells enriched from blood (not recorded which).

The CDR3 sequence: CASSLNRGTSYEQYF. The CDR3 bases are TGTGCCAGCAGTTTGAACAGGGGGACCTCCTACGAGCAGTACTTC. V is TRBV28 and J is TRBJ2-7; TRBD1 agrees at 8 bases. V was clipped by 3 bases and J by 0 bases; unmatched bases: 4. This CDR3 spans 15 amino acids. Germline values: CDR1 MDHEN, CDR2 SYDVKM.